Listed below are T cell receptor beta chains from one sample, sequenced in a study of CD8+ T cells in alopecia areata. Clones were read by immunoSEQ multiplex PCR, and TCRdb kept only the in-frame ones, dropping some. The sample shows around 100,000 clones, 50% to 75% of them seen only once. Here the sequenced sample was CD8+ T cells sorted from blood, taken at week 24, from a patient treated with tofacitinib. These receptors all come from a human donor with alopecia areata. CDR3s include the opening cysteine and the closing phenylalanine or tryptophan. The D gene is left open where the match is weak. Expanded clones are given a class, and other clones once, few, many or no size at all.

TRBJ1-1	once	-	TRBV30	TGTGCCTGGAATGGGGGCTGGGACACTGAAGCTTTCTTT	CAWNGGWDTEAFF
TRBJ2-3	-	-	TRBV4-1	TGCGCCAGCAGCGTTCGACCCCTCGGAGATACGCAGTATTTT	CASSVRPLGDTQYF
TRBJ2-5	-	-	TRBV29-1	TGCAGCGTTGTAACTACCCAAGAGACCCAGTACTTC	CSVVTTQETQYF
TRBJ1-4	few	TRBD1	TRBV9	TGTGCCAGCAGCGAGGGACAGCTTAATGAAAAACTGTTTTTT	CASSEGQLNEKLFF
TRBJ2-7	few	-	TRBV14	TGTGCCAGCAGCCAATGGGGTGTAGTATACGAGCAGTACTTC	CASSQWGVVYEQYF
TRBJ2-1	few	-	TRBV29-1	TGCAGCGCCCCTTTCTATCAGGAGCAGTTCTTC	CSAPFYQEQFF
TRBJ2-7	-	TRBD2	TRBV27	TGTGCCAGCAGTTTATGGGAGGGGTCCTACGAGCAGTACTTC	CASSLWEGSYEQYF
TRBJ1-2	-	-	TRBV14	TGTGCCAGCAGCCAATGGACGGAGGGGGACTATGGCTACACCTTC	CASSQWTEGDYGYTF
TRBJ1-2	-	-	TRBV10-3	TGTGCCATCACAGCCACCGCCTATGGCTACACCTTC	CAITATAYGYTF
TRBJ2-5	-	TRBD1	TRBV29-1	TGCAGCGCCGATCGGGACAGATCATTGGAGACCCAGTACTTC	CSADRDRSLETQYF
TRBJ2-5	once	-	TRBV2	TGTGCCAGCAGTGAGGTGGGCATAGAGACCCAGTACTTC	CASSEVGIETQYF
TRBJ2-5	-	-	TRBV7-9	TGTGCCAGCAGCCACAGTCTGTCAGAGACCCAGTACTTC	CASSHSLSETQYF
TRBJ2-2	-	-	TRBV28	TGTGCCAGCAGCCCGCCAGGAGGGGGGGAGCTGTTTTTT	CASSPPGGGELFF
TRBJ1-5	-	-	TRBV2	TGTGCCAGCAGTGAGGGCAGGTCCGGGCTGTTGAGCAATCAGCCCCAGCATTTT	CASSEGRSGLLSNQPQHF
TRBJ1-5	-	-	TRBV6-6	TGTGCCAGCAGTTATCCTCGCAATCAGCCCCAGCATTTT	CASSYPRNQPQHF
TRBJ2-3	-	-	TRBV14	TGTGCCAGCAGCCAAGGTCCAGGGTACACAGATACGCAGTATTTT	CASSQGPGYTDTQYF
TRBJ1-2	few	-	TRBV7-9	TGTGCCAGCAGCGGGTCCTATGGCTACACCTTC	CASSGSYGYTF
TRBJ2-3	-	-	TRBV4-2	TGTGCCAGCAGCCAAGGGAAGGAGGGCCTCGATACGCAGTATTTT	CASSQGKEGLDTQYF
TRBJ1-5	-	TRBD1	TRBV30	TGTGCCTGGAGTTTCGGGACAGGGAGTAATCAGCCCCAGCATTTT	CAWSFGTGSNQPQHF
TRBJ2-3	-	TRBD2	TRBV9	TGTGCCAGCAGCGGCGGGGGGGGCACAGATACGCAGTATTTT	CASSGGGGTDTQYF
TRBJ1-5	-	-	TRBV7-3	TGTGCCAGCAGCTTAGAAACCAGGGTTGGCAATCAGCCCCAGCATTTT	CASSLETRVGNQPQHF
TRBJ1-1	-	-	TRBV4-3	TGCGCCAGCAGCCCAAATGGAGAGAACACTGAAGCTTTCTTT	CASSPNGENTEAFF
TRBJ1-1	once	-	TRBV5-6	TGTGCCAGCAGCTTCATGGAAATGGCTGAAGCTTTCTTT	CASSFMEMAEAFF
TRBJ2-1	few	-	TRBV25-1	TGTGCCAGCAGTCAAGGGAATGAGCAGTTCTTC	CASSQGNEQFF
TRBJ2-7	-	TRBD1	TRBV5-1	TGCGCCAGCAGCTCGGACAGGGGGATCTACGAGCAGTACTTC	CASSSDRGIYEQYF
TRBJ2-5	-	TRBD2	TRBV27	TGTGCCAGCAGTTTATTTCGCGGGGGGCAAGAGACCCAGTACTTC	CASSLFRGGQETQYF
TRBJ1-2	-	-	TRBV7-9	TGTGCCAGCAGCTTATACTCAGGGGACTATGGCTACACCTTC	CASSLYSGDYGYTF